One and the same sample provided the 19 T cell receptor beta chains below, sequenced in a study of regulatory T cells in long-lasting Graves disease. Libraries of TCR beta came from iRepertoire HTBI primers plus Arm-PCR of CDR3 regions. TCRdb independently ran MiXCR on the multiplex PCR reads; one entry per CDR3 protein. The table includes 700,000 or so distinct CDR3 sequences, approximately 29% detected once. The time point was: persistent/refractory GD, antithyroid drugs over 5 years with positive TRAb. Scientists built the TCR library using RNA that was extracted from PBMCs. The sequencing used peripheral blood mononuclear cells (PBMCs), collected when the disease was refractory, from a patient treated with antithyroid drugs. These receptor sequences come from a female donor with Graves disease.

This clonotype was recorded a few times. The V and J genes are TRBV29-1 and TRBJ1-4; the D gene is possibly TRBD1 (5 bases). V lost 4 bases, J lost 7 bases, and 13 bases lay in between. The CDR3 sequence is 13 residues long. Germline V gives CDR1 SQVTM, CDR2 ANQGSEA. CDR3 residues: CSVVSGEGEKLFF. The CDR3 bases are TGCAGCGTTGTTTCGGGGGAGGGTGAAAAACTGTTTTTT.

The V gene is TRBV5-1, the J gene TRBJ1-1; D unclear. CDR1 is SGHRS and CDR2 is YFSETQ in the germline V gene. Trimming stripped 0 bases from V and 5 bases from J, with 11 bases between. The CDR3 is 14 residues long. DNA for the CDR3: TGCGCCAGCAGCTTGGGATATCTGGAGACTGAAGCTTTCTTT. Translated, it gives CASSLGYLETEAFF.

The V and J genes are TRBV10-1 and TRBJ2-5; 7 bases agree with TRBD2. The CDR3 is 17 amino acids. The germline V gene has CDR1 WNHNN and CDR2 SYGVQD (reference sequence). V lost 4 bases to trimming and J lost 4 bases; unmatched junction nucleotides: 15. CDR3 in DNA: TGCGCCAGCAGTGCTACGGTCAAAAAACCGGGAGGAGAGACCCAGTACTTC. Translation gives CASSATVKKPGGETQYF.

At least ten counts were recorded for this clonotype. This chain links TRBV7-2 with TRBJ2-5, with D hard to call. The CDR3 has 13 amino acids. Trimming pared 5 bases from V and 1 base from J, leaving 8 bases between. Per germline, CDR1 SGHTA and CDR2 FQGNSA. CDR3 sequence: CASSEAAQETQYF. CDR3 DNA sequence: TGTGCCAGCAGCGAAGCAGCCCAAGAGACCCAGTACTTC.

V gene TRBV19 combines with J gene TRBJ1-4, with 7 positions matching TRBD1. This CDR3 contains 15 residues. The ends lost 5 bases at V and 5 bases at J; junction bases unmatched: 8. Germline V gene sequence: CDR1 LNHDA, CDR2 SQIVND (reference sequence). CDR3 region: CASSPSGTENEKLFF. The CDR3 DNA is TGTGCCAGTAGTCCATCCGGGACAGAGAATGAAAAACTGTTTTTT.

The chain carries TRBV20-1 and TRBJ1-1, with D tentatively TRBD1 (6 bases). The CDR3 is 14 amino acids. The V gene's germline CDR1 is DFQATT and CDR2 SNEGSKA (reference sequence). V lost 5 bases and J lost 3, with 16 bases in between. The CDR3 loop is CSAGDISVHTEAFF. In DNA, the CDR3 is TGCAGTGCTGGGGACATCAGTGTTCACACTGAAGCTTTCTTT.

The chain employs TRBV7-9 and TRBJ1-2, with 7 bases matching TRBD1. The germline V gene has CDR1 SEHNR and CDR2 FQNEAQ (reference sequence). The ends lost 8 bases at V and 4 bases at J; junction bases unmatched: 4. The CDR3 is made up of 12 amino acids. The CDR3 protein is CASGTASYGYTF. CDR3 in DNA: TGTGCCAGCGGGACAGCAAGCTATGGCTACACCTTC.

In this sample, this clonotype turned up a few times. The V call is TRBV2, the J call TRBJ2-5, with 7 bases identical to TRBD2. Germline trimming cut 10 bases from V and 4 bases from J; bases unmatched to any gene: 9. CDR1 SNHLY and CDR2 FYNNEI come from the germline V gene. CDR3 length: 13 amino acids. The CDR3 DNA reads as TGTGCCACAGCCCGCAGCGGGACAGAGACCCAGTACTTC. Protein: CATARSGTETQYF.

The chain links TRBV6-2 or TRBV6-3 to TRBJ2-5; D may be TRBD2 (6 bases). V was pared by 0 bases and J by 7 bases, with 15 bases between. The germline V gene has CDR1 MNHEY and CDR2 SVGEGT. There are 15 residues in the CDR3. The CDR3 here is CASSYSLGGAGTQYF. CDR3 DNA: TGTGCCAGCAGTTACTCGTTGGGGGGAGCAGGGACCCAGTACTTC.

Ten or more counts support this clonotype. CDR3 in amino acids: CASSEFRTGAIAEAFF. The CDR3, as DNA: TGCGCCAGCAGTGAGTTCCGGACAGGGGCGATCGCTGAAGCTTTCTTT. The V gene is TRBV10-1, the J gene TRBJ1-1, with TRBD1 identical over 9 bases. The trim removed 1 base at V and 6 bases at J, leaving 9 bases unmatched. Germline-derived CDR1 and CDR2 are WNHNN and SYGVQD (reference sequence). CDR3 size: 16 residues.

This clonotype was recorded at least ten times. This chain uses TRBV11-2 with TRBJ2-7, with a weak D call TRBD2 (6 bases). V was clipped by 5 bases and J by 4 bases, with 18 bases between them. The CDR3 runs 15 residues. CDR1 is SGHAT, CDR2 FQNNGV, per germline. The CDR3 here is CASSPLGSGGYEQYF. In DNA form, the CDR3 reads TGTGCCAGCAGCCCCCTTGGATCAGGAGGGTACGAGCAGTACTTC.

The chain joins TRBV6-1 to TRBJ1-1; maybe TRBD1 (5 bases). V lost 5 bases, J lost 2 bases, and 15 bases lay in between. This CDR3 is built from 15 residues. Germline CDR1 and CDR2: MNHNS and SASEGT. CDR3 bases: TGTGCCAGCAGTCCCACCCCGGGGCCAAACACTGAAGCTTTCTTT. It encodes CASSPTPGPNTEAFF.

This chain uses TRBV7-2 with TRBJ2-7; 10 bases agree with TRBD2. V trimming: 1 base; J trimming: 1 base; junction bases outside the gene matches: 10. Germline values: CDR1 SGHTA, CDR2 FQGNSA. The CDR3 consists of 18 residues. The CDR3 reads CASSLESPSGRESYEQYF. The CDR3 DNA follows: TGTGCCAGCAGCTTAGAATCGCCCAGCGGGAGGGAATCCTACGAGCAGTACTTC.

This clonotype was seen at least ten times. The chain employs TRBV11-1 and TRBJ1-1, with a possible D match to TRBD1 (6 bases). There are 14 residues in the CDR3. V shed 6 bases and J shed 1 base, with 12 bases lying between them. CDR1 is SGHAT, CDR2 FQDESV, per germline (reference sequence). CDR3 in amino acids: CASRRQDKNTEAFF. CDR3 nucleotide sequence: TGTGCCAGCAGACGACAGGATAAGAACACTGAAGCTTTCTTT. Filled out from reference TRBV11-1 and TRBJ1-1, the complete variable domain reads EAEVAQSPRYKITEKSQAVAFWCDPISGHATLYWYRQILGQGPELLVQFQDESVVDDSQLPKDRFSAERLKGVDSTLKIQPAELGDSAMYLCASRRQDKNTEAFFGQGTRLTVV.

The table lists this clonotype with many counts. The rearrangement links TRBV20-1 to TRBJ1-5; 7 bases agree with TRBD1. Per the germline V gene, CDR1 is DFQATT and CDR2 is SNEGSKA (reference sequence). Trimming removed 7 bases from V and 7 bases from J; junction bases left unmatched: 10. The CDR3 is 13 residues long. The CDR3 here is CSVGGTVFQPQHF. CDR3 sequence (DNA): TGCAGTGTCGGAGGGACAGTTTTCCAGCCCCAGCATTTT.

CDR3 region: CSVEPFTSLVYNEQFF. The DNA of the CDR3 is TGCAGCGTTGAACCCTTTACTAGTTTGGTCTACAATGAGCAGTTCTTC. This sequence joins TRBV29-1 and TRBJ2-1; tentatively, D is TRBD2 (5 bases). CDR3 length equals 16 residues. V lost 2 bases to trimming and J lost 3 bases, with 17 bases between them. From germline, CDR1 is SQVTM and CDR2 ANQGSEA.

The table lists this clonotype with a few counts. The chain links TRBV4-1 to TRBJ2-5; 8 bases agree with TRBD2. CDR1 is MGHRA, CDR2 YSYEKL, per germline. The CDR3 length is 14 residues. V lost 4 bases and J lost 4; bases outside the gene matches: 5. The CDR3 DNA reads as TGCGCCAGCAGCCTGGGGACTAGGATAGAGACCCAGTACTTC. This codes for CASSLGTRIETQYF.

This clonotype was recorded a few times. The chain employs TRBV27 and TRBJ1-2; 8 positions agree with TRBD1. Germline V gene data show CDR1 as MNHEY and CDR2 as SMNVEV (reference sequence). Unmatched junction bases numbered 3, after V lost 3 bases and J lost 0 bases. The CDR3 spans 15 residues. CDR3 nucleotide sequence: TGTGCCAGCAGTTTCTCAGGGGGCACTAACTATGGCTACACCTTC. It is translated as CASSFSGGTNYGYTF.

At least ten counts were recorded for this clonotype. This chain uses TRBV28 with TRBJ1-4; TRBD1 agrees at 7 bases. This CDR3 has 15 residues. CDR1 is MDHEN and CDR2 is SYDVKM in the germline V gene. V dropped 8 bases and J dropped 6; count of bases not matched to a gene: 12. The DNA of the CDR3 is TGTGCCAGCGGAACAGGGGCCGCGGGAGATGAAAAACTGTTTTTT. Translation gives CASGTGAAGDEKLFF.